The 22 T cell receptor beta chains below were found in one sample sequenced in a study of technical replicates of blood from a handful of donors. TCRdb keeps only in-frame clones here, not all; method: immunoSEQ multiplex PCR. In the table there are nearly 95,000 clones, roughly 95% of which are singletons. The sequenced sample consisted of T cells isolated from PBMCs. The receptors come from a human donor in good health.

V is TRBV28 and J is TRBJ1-1; D remains ambiguous. The CDR3 extends over 13 amino acids. CDR1 MDHEN and CDR2 SYDVKM come from the germline V gene. V shed 6 bases and J shed 4 bases, with 12 bases lying between them. In DNA, the CDR3 is TGTGCCAGCAGCCCACCCTGGCCCACTGAAGCTTTCTTT. Encoded protein: CASSPPWPTEAFF.

This clone was detected once. The rearrangement links TRBV4-3 to TRBJ2-1; 8 bases fit TRBD2. Germline V lookup: CDR1 LGHNA, CDR2 YSLEER. With 0 bases clipped from V and 6 bases from J, the junction kept 4 bases outside the gene matches. This CDR3 has 15 residues. The CDR3 region has the DNA TGCGCCAGCAGCCAAGAAAGCGGGAGAGGCAATGAGCAGTTCTTC. Translating gives CASSQESGRGNEQFF.

The genes are TRBV5-1 and TRBJ1-3, with 9 bases that match TRBD1. The CDR3 runs to 17 residues. The V segment lost 6 bases and the J segment 4 bases; nucleotides outside the gene matches: 14. From germline, CDR1 is SGHRS and CDR2 YFSETQ. The CDR3 region has the DNA TGCGCCAGCATGAGGACAGGGGAGAAGATATTCGGAAACACCATATATTTT. Translation: CASMRTGEKIFGNTIYF.

The genes are TRBV9 and TRBJ2-3, with unresolved D. V was clipped by 1 base and J by 0 bases, with 6 bases between them. Germline CDR1 SGDLS, CDR2 YYNGEE. The CDR3 spans 14 residues. The CDR3 DNA reads as TGTGCCAGCAGCGTAAGCGTTAGCACAGATACGCAGTATTTT. Protein product: CASSVSVSTDTQYF.

The chain joins TRBV5-6 to TRBJ1-1, with D possibly TRBD1 on 6 matching bases. The V and J ends lost 4 bases and 8 bases respectively, with 21 bases between them. The CDR3 consists of 15 residues. The germline V gene encodes CDR1 SGHDT and CDR2 YYEEEE. The chain's CDR3 is CASSPTGTYGSEAFF. Written as DNA, the CDR3 is TGTGCCAGCAGCCCTACAGGGACATATGGTTCGGAAGCTTTCTTT.

The chain couples TRBV9 to TRBJ2-1; 14 bases are a match to TRBD2. Germline values: CDR1 SGDLS, CDR2 YYNGEE. The CDR3 has 15 residues. The V gene end was trimmed by 4 bases and the J gene end by 14 bases; junction bases not matched to a gene: 11. As DNA, the CDR3 is TGTGCCAGCAGCAGACCCGGGACTAGCGGGAGCAGGAAGTTCTTC. Amino acid sequence: CASSRPGTSGSRKFF.

The chain uses TRBV7-8 and TRBJ1-1, with D unresolved. The CDR3 runs 16 residues. V lost 4 bases and J lost 0, with 15 bases in between. The germline V gene has CDR1 SGHVS and CDR2 FQNEAQ. This chain's CDR3 is CASSSGINFMNTEAFF. CDR3 DNA sequence: TGTGCCAGCAGCTCGGGTATCAATTTCATGAACACTGAAGCTTTCTTT.

The gene calls are TRBV5-4 and TRBJ2-5; 10 positions agree with TRBD2. The trim removed 4 bases at V and 5 bases at J, leaving 14 bases unmatched. CDR1 is SGHNT and CDR2 is YYREEE in the germline V gene (reference sequence). The CDR3 totals 17 residues. The CDR3: CASSPGGASGSWETQYF. CDR3 nucleotide sequence: TGTGCCAGCAGCCCGGGGGGGGCTAGCGGGAGCTGGGAGACCCAGTACTTC. The full variable domain, completed using reference TRBV5-4 and TRBJ2-5, is ETGVTQSPTHLIKTRGQQVTLRCSSQSGHNTVSWYQQALGQGPQFIFQYYREEENGRGNFPPRFSGLQFPNYSSELNVNALELDDSALYLCASSPGGASGSWETQYFGPGTRLLVL.

This chain joins TRBV7-3 and TRBJ2-2; tentative D call: TRBD2 (6 bases). Germline CDR1 is SGHTA and CDR2 is FQGTGA. The CDR3 covers 16 residues. V shed 4 bases and J shed 4 bases, with 16 bases lying between them. CDR3 in amino acids: CASSSTAGISTGELFF. The CDR3 coding sequence is TGTGCCAGCAGCTCTACGGCGGGAATCTCCACCGGGGAGCTGTTTTTT.

The chain couples TRBV9 to TRBJ2-5; a possible D gene is TRBD2 (5 bases). Germline V gives CDR1 SGDLS, CDR2 YYNGEE. Trimming removed 2 bases from V and 0 bases from J, with 14 bases in between. The CDR3 runs to 16 residues. CDR3 coding DNA: TGTGCCAGCAGCGTCGGACTTCTCCCGTACCAAGAGACCCAGTACTTC. This codes for CASSVGLLPYQETQYF.

The genes are TRBV5-1 and TRBJ1-1; tentatively, D is TRBD1 (5 bases). The CDR3 covers 14 residues. In germline, CDR1 is SGHRS, CDR2 YFSETQ. V was trimmed by 0 bases and J by 4 bases, leaving 10 bases between them. The CDR3 DNA is TGCGCCAGCAGCTTGGACAGGCCGGGCACTGAAGCTTTCTTT. This encodes CASSLDRPGTEAFF.

This clone showed up just a few times. The rearrangement links TRBV7-6 to TRBJ2-1; 13 bases match TRBD2. The ends lost 1 base at V and 2 bases at J; junction bases unmatched: 8. The CDR3 extends over 19 amino acids. The V gene's germline CDR1 is SGHVS and CDR2 FNYEAQ. The CDR3 nucleotides are TGTGCCAGCAGCTTAGTTATCCGGACTAGCGGGAGCCCCTACAATGAGCAGTTCTTC. Translated: CASSLVIRTSGSPYNEQFF.

The rearrangement uses TRBV5-4 and TRBJ2-7; the match to TRBD2 covers 11 bases. CDR1 SGHNT and CDR2 YYREEE come from the germline V gene (reference sequence). This CDR3 region has 17 residues. V gave up 0 bases and J gave up 5 bases; unmatched junction bases: 10. The CDR3 DNA is TGTGCCAGCAGCTTGGGCCCACTAGCGGGAGCCCCGAACGAGCAGTACTTC. Translating gives CASSLGPLAGAPNEQYF.

The chain joins TRBV5-6 to TRBJ1-5; D is ambiguous. Trimming pared 1 base from V and 6 bases from J, leaving 8 bases between. Germline V gene lookup returns CDR1 SGHDT and CDR2 YYEEEE. This CDR3 comprises 13 residues. The CDR3 protein is CASSLRGSQPQHF. The DNA for the CDR3 is TGTGCCAGCAGCTTGCGGGGAAGTCAGCCCCAGCATTTT.

The gene calls are TRBV25-1 and TRBJ2-4, with 9 nucleotides matching TRBD1. This CDR3 has 13 amino acids. The germline gives CDR1 MGHDK, CDR2 SYGVNS. Unmatched junction bases numbered 5, after V lost 7 bases and J lost 7 bases. CDR3 nucleotides: TGTGCCAGCAACGCCGGACAGGGGAACATTCAGTACTTC. Translated, it gives CASNAGQGNIQYF.

The rearrangement uses TRBV7-9 and TRBJ2-7, with TRBD2 identical over 7 bases. This CDR3 comprises 15 residues. V was pared by 11 bases and J by 0 bases, with 13 bases of the junction left unmatched. Germline V gives CDR1 SEHNR, CDR2 FQNEAQ (reference sequence). Here the CDR3 reads CAGEGWTASSYEQYF. The DNA of the CDR3 is TGTGCCGGGGAGGGTTGGACCGCAAGCTCCTACGAGCAGTACTTC. Drawing the rest from reference TRBV7-9 and TRBJ2-7, the complete variable domain is DTGVSQNPRHKITKRGQNVTFRCDPISEHNRLYWYRQTLGQGPEFLTYFQNEAQLEKSRLLSDRFSAERPKGSFSTLEIQRTEQGDSAMYLCAGEGWTASSYEQYFGPGTRLTVT.

This chain uses TRBV9 with TRBJ2-7, with D possibly being TRBD2 (5 bases). The V end was cut by 4 bases, the J end by 3 bases, with 14 bases between. CDR3 length equals 14 residues. Germline values: CDR1 SGDLS, CDR2 YYNGEE. The CDR3 protein is CASSPTGNNYEQYF. The CDR3 nucleotides are TGTGCCAGCAGCCCCACCGGGAATAACTACGAGCAGTACTTC.

The chain links TRBV28 to TRBJ2-7; maybe TRBD1 (5 bases). Germline V gene sequence: CDR1 MDHEN, CDR2 SYDVKM. This CDR3 comprises 12 residues. The V and J ends lost 3 bases and 3 bases respectively, with 6 bases between them. This CDR3 is CASSFQGYEQYF. CDR3 DNA: TGTGCCAGCAGTTTTCAGGGCTACGAGCAGTACTTC.

The V and J genes are TRBV27 and TRBJ1-4, with D possibly TRBD1 on 5 matching bases. The germline CDR1 and CDR2 sequences are MNHEY and SMNVEV (reference sequence). Trimming shortened V by 5 bases and J by 7 bases, and 14 bases separated the two germline ends. CDR3 size: 14 residues. CDR3 in amino acids: CASSPYRFAEKLFF. CDR3 nucleotide sequence: TGTGCCAGCAGTCCCTACAGGTTTGCTGAAAAACTGTTTTTT.

The chain couples TRBV18 to TRBJ2-1; D may be TRBD1 (5 bases). The CDR3 covers 14 residues. Trimming took 6 bases from V and 1 from J, leaving 10 bases between them. The germline V gene has CDR1 KGHSH and CDR2 LQKENI. CDR3 residues: CASSSRVSYNEQFF. In DNA form, the CDR3 reads TGTGCCAGCTCTTCCAGGGTTTCCTACAATGAGCAGTTCTTC.

The gene calls are TRBV10-3 and TRBJ2-1, with D possibly TRBD2 on 6 matching bases. The length of the CDR3 is 16 residues. Germline-derived CDR1 and CDR2 are ENHRY and SYGVKD. With 0 bases removed from V and 6 bases from J, the gap between germline ends came to 15 bases. CDR3 DNA: TGTGCCATCAGTGAGTCTACCGGGGGACTGGGCAATGAGCAGTTCTTC. This translates into CAISESTGGLGNEQFF.

The chain couples TRBV6-1 to TRBJ2-2; tentative D call: TRBD2 (5 bases). The V and J ends lost 2 bases and 3 bases respectively, with 10 bases between them. The germline V gene encodes CDR1 MNHNS and CDR2 SASEGT. The CDR3 is made up of 15 amino acids. The CDR3 DNA reads as TGTGCCAGCAGTGAAACAGCGGTGCACACCGGGGAGCTGTTTTTT. Its translation is CASSETAVHTGELFF.